Below are 18 T cell receptor beta chains sequenced from a single sample in a study of cytotoxic CD8 clonotypes in ibrutinib-treated CLL. Sequenced by immunoSEQ multiplex PCR; TCRdb stores in-frame clones only, minus some. The repertoire holds 65,000 to 95,000 clones, 86% seen once, with more than 5% in the top ten. The sample consisted of PBMCs, taken before ibrutinib treatment. The source of these receptors is a human donor with chronic lymphocytic leukemia.

The chain carries TRBV28 and TRBJ1-2; 8 nucleotides match TRBD1. The V gene's germline CDR1 is MDHEN and CDR2 SYDVKM. With 5 bases clipped from V and 3 bases from J, the junction kept 5 bases outside the gene matches. The CDR3 spans 14 residues. DNA for the CDR3: TGTGCCAGCAGTCGGACAGGGCTTGACTATGGCTACACCTTC. It translates to CASSRTGLDYGYTF.

In its sample, this clone was seen a few times. The V and J genes are TRBV9 and TRBJ1-2; D may be TRBD1 (5 bases). The germline CDR1 and CDR2 sequences are SGDLS and YYNGEE. V was cut by 4 bases and J by 1 base, with 14 bases left in between. The CDR3 has 15 residues. The CDR3 here is CASSPRQYNNYGYTF. The CDR3 bases are TGTGCCAGCAGCCCCCGACAGTACAATAACTATGGCTACACCTTC.

The chain couples TRBV4-2 to TRBJ1-5, with D tentatively TRBD1 (5 bases). The V end was cut by 0 bases, the J end by 3 bases, with 15 bases between. The CDR3 is 17 residues long. The germline V gene has CDR1 LGHNA and CDR2 YNFKEQ. The DNA for the CDR3 is TGTGCCAGCAGCCAAGATTACCCAGGGACTAACAATCAGCCCCAGCATTTT. It specifies CASSQDYPGTNNQPQHF.

V is TRBV14 and J is TRBJ1-2, with D hard to call. The CDR3 consists of 15 residues. The V end was cut by 3 bases, the J end by 4 bases, with 15 bases between. The V gene's germline CDR1 is SGHDN and CDR2 FVKESK. DNA of the CDR3: TGTGCCAGCAGCCATTCCACAGCGACTCCCTATGGCTACACCTTC. Translation gives CASSHSTATPYGYTF.

The chain combines TRBV7-2 with TRBJ2-1; D might be TRBD2 (6 bases). There are 16 residues in the CDR3. The V gene lost 4 bases and the J gene lost 4 bases, with 17 bases spanning the gap. The germline CDR1 and CDR2 sequences are SGHTA and FQGNSA. CDR3 sequence: CASSSESGLRYNEQFF. The CDR3, as DNA: TGTGCCAGCAGCTCTGAATCGGGACTTCGGTACAATGAGCAGTTCTTC. The whole variable domain, remainder taken from reference TRBV7-2 and TRBJ2-1, is GAGVSQSPSNKVTEKGKDVELRCDPISGHTALYWYRQSLGQGLEFLIYFQGNSAPDKSGLPSDRFSAERTGGSVSTLTIQRTQQEDSAVYLCASSSESGLRYNEQFFGPGTRLTVL.

Comment on this clone: Other DNA sequences within the sample encode an identical CDR3. This chain uses TRBV6-5 with TRBJ2-1, with D uncertain. Per the germline V gene, CDR1 is MNHEY and CDR2 is SVGAGI. Between the trimmed V and J ends, which lost 0 bases and 8 bases, there was a span of 14 bases. The CDR3 covers 15 residues. In DNA, the CDR3 is TGTGCCAGCAGTTACTCAGGGCCCGGGTTCGATGAGCAGTTCTTC. Translation: CASSYSGPGFDEQFF.

The CDR3 DNA is TGTGCCAGCAGCCCCGGTTGGGGATCGGCTGAAGCTTTCTTT. This codes for CASSPGWGSAEAFF. This rearrangement joins TRBV5-6 to TRBJ1-1; D remains ambiguous. The CDR3 has 14 amino acids. The ends were cut back, 4 bases at V and 6 bases at J, with 16 bases in the middle. Germline V gene data show CDR1 as SGHDT and CDR2 as YYEEEE.

The chain has TRBV28 and TRBJ2-7; 7 bases fit TRBD1. V shed 2 bases, J shed 1 base, and the junction held 5 bases outside the gene matches. Germline-derived CDR1 and CDR2 are MDHEN and SYDVKM. The CDR3 extends over 15 amino acids. This CDR3 is CASSLIRDSSYEQYF. CDR3 DNA sequence: TGTGCCAGCAGTTTAATTCGGGACAGTTCCTACGAGCAGTACTTC.

Concerning this clone itself: It is unclear where the CDR3 begins or ends on the DNA, so no DNA is shown, and the CDR3 is as TCRdb lists it. The chain employs TRBV19 and TRBJ2-5; the D call of TRBD1 is as the table states it, not checked on the DNA. The CDR3 sequence runs 16 residues, both termini included. Germline V gene lookup returns CDR1 LNHDA and CDR2 SQIVND (reference sequence). The CDR3 protein is CASKEQGAYFGETQYF.

CDR3 region: CASSLTKGYEQYF. Written as DNA, the CDR3 is TGTGCCAGCAGTTTGACCAAGGGGTACGAGCAGTACTTC. The rearrangement joins TRBV27 to TRBJ2-7; TRBD1 might be the D (5 bases). The length of the CDR3 is 13 residues. V was pared by 3 bases and J by 4 bases, with 10 bases between. Germline values: CDR1 MNHEY, CDR2 SMNVEV (reference sequence).

The chain is built from TRBV6-5 and TRBJ2-7, with D perhaps matching TRBD1 or TRBD2 (5 bases each). V shed 4 bases and J shed 5 bases, with 12 bases lying between them. CDR3 size: 13 residues. Germline V gene lookup returns CDR1 MNHEY and CDR2 SVGAGI. The CDR3 nucleotides read TGTGCCAGCAGTTGGGGCAGGGAGAACGAGCAGTACTTC. Translating it yields CASSWGRENEQYF.

This clone appeared a single time. The chain recombines TRBV10-3 with TRBJ1-2; the D is unclear. The CDR3 has 18 amino acids. The germline V and J ends were trimmed by 4 bases and 2 bases, with 23 bases remaining between them. Germline V lookup: CDR1 ENHRY, CDR2 SYGVKD. The CDR3 bases are TGTGCCATCAGTGGACGACAAAGGACTGGTATCTCGAACTATGGCTACACCTTC. As protein: CAISGRQRTGISNYGYTF.

The chain uses TRBV29-1 and TRBJ1-3; no reliable D call. The V gene's germline CDR1 is SQVTM and CDR2 ANQGSEA. Trimming took 7 bases from V and 6 from J, leaving 13 bases between them. The CDR3 is 12 residues long. The chain's CDR3 is CSGPGMENTIYF. The CDR3 bases are TGCAGCGGGCCAGGAATGGAAAACACCATATATTTT.

In this sample, this clone turned up a few times. V and J are TRBV7-3 and TRBJ2-7; 10 nucleotides agree with TRBD2. This CDR3 comprises 14 residues. Per the germline V gene, CDR1 is SGHTA and CDR2 is FQGTGA. V lost 1 base to trimming and J lost 4 bases; unmatched junction nucleotides: 1. This chain's CDR3 is CASSLKREGYEQYF. CDR3 nucleotide sequence: TGTGCCAGCAGCTTAAAGCGGGAGGGGTACGAGCAGTACTTC.

The J gene is TRBJ1-2, the V gene TRBV7-9; the D gene is possibly TRBD1 (5 bases). V dropped 5 bases and J dropped 7 bases, with 14 bases sitting between them. Germline V lookup: CDR1 SEHNR, CDR2 FQNEAQ (reference sequence). This CDR3 has 13 residues. The CDR3 nucleotides are TGTGCCAGCAGCCCCGAGATCGGGGGTGGCTACACCTTC. Residues: CASSPEIGGGYTF. Full variable domain (rest looked up from reference TRBV7-9 and TRBJ1-2): DTGVSQNPRHKITKRGQNVTFRCDPISEHNRLYWYRQTLGQGPEFLTYFQNEAQLEKSRLLSDRFSAERPKGSFSTLEIQRTEQGDSAMYLCASSPEIGGGYTFGSGTRLTVV.

J is TRBJ1-5 and V is TRBV5-6; D is possibly TRBD1 (6 bases). Germline V gene sequence: CDR1 SGHDT, CDR2 YYEEEE. The CDR3 covers 13 residues. V shed 0 bases and J shed 5 bases, with 6 bases lying between them. The CDR3 DNA is TGTGCCAGCAGCTTGGACAGGGATCAGCCCCAGCATTTT. It encodes CASSLDRDQPQHF.

V and J are TRBV5-1 and TRBJ2-7, with 7 positions matching TRBD2. In germline, CDR1 is SGHRS, CDR2 YFSETQ. CDR3 length: 15 residues. Germline trimming cut 3 bases from V and 3 bases from J; bases unmatched to any gene: 9. The chain's CDR3 is CASSSEREDFYEQYF. The CDR3 DNA follows: TGCGCCAGCAGCTCCGAGCGGGAAGATTTCTACGAGCAGTACTTC.

CDR3 residues: CAKYVDRGADTQYF. For the CDR3, the DNA is TGTGCTAAGTATGTAGACAGGGGAGCAGATACGCAGTATTTT. The chain joins TRBV12-5 to TRBJ2-3, with 8 bases that match TRBD1. The CDR3 runs to 14 residues. V shed 10 bases and J 4 bases; nucleotides not matched to a gene: 10. CDR1 and CDR2 (germline): LGHNT, FRNRAP.